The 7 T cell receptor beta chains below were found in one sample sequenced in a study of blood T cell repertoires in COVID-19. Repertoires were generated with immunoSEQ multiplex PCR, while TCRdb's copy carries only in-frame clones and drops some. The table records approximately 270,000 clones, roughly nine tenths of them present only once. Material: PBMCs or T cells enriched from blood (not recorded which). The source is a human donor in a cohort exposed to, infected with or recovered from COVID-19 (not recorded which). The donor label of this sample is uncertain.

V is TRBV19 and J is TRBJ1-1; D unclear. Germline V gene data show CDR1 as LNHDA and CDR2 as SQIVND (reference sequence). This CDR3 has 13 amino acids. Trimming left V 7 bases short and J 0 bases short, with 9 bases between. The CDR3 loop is CASTPFLNTEAFF. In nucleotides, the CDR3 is TGTGCCAGTACCCCCTTTTTGAACACTGAAGCTTTCTTT.

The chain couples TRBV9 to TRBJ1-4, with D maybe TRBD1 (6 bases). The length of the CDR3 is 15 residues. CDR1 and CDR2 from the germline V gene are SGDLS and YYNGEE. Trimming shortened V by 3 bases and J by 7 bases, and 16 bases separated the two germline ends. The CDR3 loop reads CASSAEQGRGEKLFF. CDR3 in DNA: TGTGCCAGCAGCGCTGAACAGGGACGCGGTGAAAAACTGTTTTTT.

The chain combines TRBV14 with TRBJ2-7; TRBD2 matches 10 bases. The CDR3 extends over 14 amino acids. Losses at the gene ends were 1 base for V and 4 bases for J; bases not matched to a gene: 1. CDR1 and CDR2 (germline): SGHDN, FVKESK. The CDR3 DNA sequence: TGTGCCAGCAGCCAAGCTAGCGGGGGTTACGAGCAGTACTTC. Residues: CASSQASGGYEQYF.

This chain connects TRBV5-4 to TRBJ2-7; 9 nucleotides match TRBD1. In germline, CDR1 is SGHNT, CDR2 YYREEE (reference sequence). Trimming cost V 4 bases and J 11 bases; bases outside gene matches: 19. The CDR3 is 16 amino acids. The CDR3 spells CASSPDARQGDPVEYF. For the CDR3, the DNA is TGTGCCAGCAGCCCCGACGCCCGACAGGGGGATCCCGTGGAGTACTTC.

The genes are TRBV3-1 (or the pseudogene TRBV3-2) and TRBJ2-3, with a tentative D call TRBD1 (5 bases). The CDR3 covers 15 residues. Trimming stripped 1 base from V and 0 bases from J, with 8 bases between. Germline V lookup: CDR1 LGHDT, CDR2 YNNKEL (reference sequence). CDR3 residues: CASSQGTQSTDTQYF. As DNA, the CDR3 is TGTGCCAGCAGCCAAGGGACACAGAGCACAGATACGCAGTATTTT.

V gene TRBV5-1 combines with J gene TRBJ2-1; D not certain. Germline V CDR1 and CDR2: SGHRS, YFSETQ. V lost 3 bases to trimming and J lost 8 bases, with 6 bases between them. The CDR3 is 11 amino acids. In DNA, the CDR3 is TGCGCCAGCAGCTCCAGTTATGAGCAGTTCTTC. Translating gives CASSSSYEQFF.

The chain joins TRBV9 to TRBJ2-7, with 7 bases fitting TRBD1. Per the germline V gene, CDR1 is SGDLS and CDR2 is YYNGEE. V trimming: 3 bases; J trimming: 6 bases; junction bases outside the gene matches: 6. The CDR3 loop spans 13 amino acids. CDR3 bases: TGTGCCAGCAGCGGGACAGGAAGAGGCGAGCAGTACTTC. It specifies CASSGTGRGEQYF. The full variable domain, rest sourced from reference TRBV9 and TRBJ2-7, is DSGVTQTPKHLITATGQRVTLRCSPRSGDLSVYWYQQSLDQGLQFLIQYYNGEERAKGNILERFSAQQFPDLHSELNLSSLELGDSALYFCASSGTGRGEQYFGPGTRLTVT.